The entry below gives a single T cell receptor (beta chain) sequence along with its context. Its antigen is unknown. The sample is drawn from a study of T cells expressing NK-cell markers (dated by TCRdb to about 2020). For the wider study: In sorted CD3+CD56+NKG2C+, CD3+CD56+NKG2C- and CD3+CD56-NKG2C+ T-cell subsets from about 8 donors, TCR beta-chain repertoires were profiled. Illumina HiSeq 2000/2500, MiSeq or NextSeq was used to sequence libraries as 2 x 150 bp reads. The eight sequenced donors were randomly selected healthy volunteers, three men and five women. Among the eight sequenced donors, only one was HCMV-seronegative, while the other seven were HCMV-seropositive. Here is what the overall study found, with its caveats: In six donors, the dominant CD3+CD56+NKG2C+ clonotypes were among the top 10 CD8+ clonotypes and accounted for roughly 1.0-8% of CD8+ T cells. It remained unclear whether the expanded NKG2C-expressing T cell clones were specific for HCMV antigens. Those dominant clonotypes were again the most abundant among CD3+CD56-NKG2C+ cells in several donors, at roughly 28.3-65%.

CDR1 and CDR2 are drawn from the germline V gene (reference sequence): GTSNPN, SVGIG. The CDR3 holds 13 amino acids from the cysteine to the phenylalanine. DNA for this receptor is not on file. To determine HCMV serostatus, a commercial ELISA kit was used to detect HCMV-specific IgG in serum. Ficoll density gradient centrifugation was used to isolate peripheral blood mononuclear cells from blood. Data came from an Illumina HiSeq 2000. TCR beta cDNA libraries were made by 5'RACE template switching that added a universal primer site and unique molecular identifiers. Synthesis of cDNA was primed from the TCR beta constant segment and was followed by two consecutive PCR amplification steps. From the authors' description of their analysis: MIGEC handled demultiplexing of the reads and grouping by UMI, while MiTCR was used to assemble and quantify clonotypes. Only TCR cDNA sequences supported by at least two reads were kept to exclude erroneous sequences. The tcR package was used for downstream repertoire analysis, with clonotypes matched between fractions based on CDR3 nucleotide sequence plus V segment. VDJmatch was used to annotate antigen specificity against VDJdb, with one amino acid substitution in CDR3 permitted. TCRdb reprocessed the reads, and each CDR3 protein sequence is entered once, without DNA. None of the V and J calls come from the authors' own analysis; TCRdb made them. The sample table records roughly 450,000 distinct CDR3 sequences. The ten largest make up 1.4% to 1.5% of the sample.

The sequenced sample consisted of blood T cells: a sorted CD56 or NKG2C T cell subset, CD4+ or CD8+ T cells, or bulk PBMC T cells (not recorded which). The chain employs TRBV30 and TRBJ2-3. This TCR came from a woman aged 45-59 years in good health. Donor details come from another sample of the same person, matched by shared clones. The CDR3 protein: CAFSAPSTDTQYF.